This T cell receptor beta chain was found in a study of cytomegalovirus exposure and HLA in healthy donors. Study-level results: According to the study, around 180 TCR beta chains were cytomegalovirus-associated. Exclusion as indistinguishable affected some V segments, including TRBV6-2 and TRBV6-3.

This CDR3 contains 17 residues. Trimming cost V 0 bases and J 0 bases, with 12 bases left between them. Germline CDR1 MGHRA, CDR2 YSYEKL. PCR amplification relied on 60 Vbeta primers (plus 13 Jbeta primers). Profiling relied on immunoSEQ multiplex PCR, and the TCRdb table lists in-frame clones only, not all of them. The table has 110,000 to 150,000 clones, nearly 85% seen once. The donors comprised healthy bone marrow donors. With regard to this clone: Its antigen is not identified.

The rearrangement links TRBV4-1 to TRBJ2-1; D is possibly TRBD1 (6 bases). The sequence was collected from a male donor in good health and CMV-seronegative. Sample: PBMCs. The CDR3 loop reads CASSQDTNRVSYNEQFF. The CDR3 nucleotides are TGCGCCAGCAGCCAAGATACGAACAGGGTCTCCTACAATGAGCAGTTCTTC.